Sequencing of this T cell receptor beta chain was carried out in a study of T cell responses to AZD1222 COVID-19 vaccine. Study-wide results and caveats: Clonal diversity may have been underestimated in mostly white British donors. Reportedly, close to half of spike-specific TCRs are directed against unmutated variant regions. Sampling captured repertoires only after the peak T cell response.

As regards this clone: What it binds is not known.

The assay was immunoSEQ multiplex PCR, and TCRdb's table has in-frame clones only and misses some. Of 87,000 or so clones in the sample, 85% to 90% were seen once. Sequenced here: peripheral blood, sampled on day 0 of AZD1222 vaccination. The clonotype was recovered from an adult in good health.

The CDR3 DNA reads TGTGCCAGCAGTTGGGGGAACACCGGGGAGCTGTTTTTT. This gives the protein CASSWGNTGELFF. The chain links TRBV6-5 to TRBJ2-2, with D unresolved. Germline values: CDR1 MNHEY, CDR2 SVGAGI. V gave up 4 bases and J gave up 1 base, with 4 bases separating them. This CDR3 contains 13 residues.